The rows below give T cell receptor beta chains drawn from one sample of a study of shared clonotypes between healthy human individuals. The assay was immunoSEQ multiplex PCR, and TCRdb's table has in-frame clones only and misses some. The data hold hundreds of thousands of clones, with approximately 79% observed a single time. The sample consisted of memory CD4+ T cells sorted from blood. The source of these receptors is a woman younger than 45 in good health. Each CDR3 is given with its conserved first and last residue. D genes are given only for firm matches. Clone size is shown for a subset of rows, as once, few, many or a class of expanded clone.

J: TRBJ2-7
V: TRBV10-2
D: TRBD2
size: NA
CDR3: CASGRLAVAYEQYF
DNA: TGCGCCAGCGGGCGACTAGCGGTAGCCTACGAGCAGTACTTC

J: TRBJ1-5
V: TRBV4-1
D: NA
size: NA
CDR3: CASSQVSQNQPQHF
DNA: TGCGCCAGCAGCCAAGTGAGCCAAAATCAGCCCCAGCATTTT

J: TRBJ1-4
V: TRBV19
D: NA
size: NA
CDR3: CASSIREESELFF
DNA: TGTGCCAGTAGTATTAGGGAAGAATCGGAACTGTTTTTT

J: TRBJ2-1
V: TRBV5-1
D: NA
size: NA
CDR3: CASTSGQSSYNEQFF
DNA: TGCGCCAGCACTTCGGGGCAGAGCTCCTACAATGAGCAGTTCTTC

J: TRBJ2-3
V: TRBV5-1
D: TRBD2
size: NA
CDR3: CASSGGLAGAKDTQYF
DNA: TGCGCCAGCAGCGGGGGACTAGCGGGAGCAAAAGATACGCAGTATTTT

J: TRBJ2-3
V: TRBV5-1
D: TRBD2
size: NA
CDR3: CASSDLTAGGPDTQYF
DNA: TGCGCCAGCAGCGATTTAACAGCGGGAGGGCCAGATACGCAGTATTTT

J: TRBJ2-3
V: TRBV10-2
D: NA
size: NA
CDR3: CASRGRIISDTQYF
DNA: TGCGCCAGCAGGGGGAGGATTATATCGGATACGCAGTATTTT

J: TRBJ2-7
V: TRBV7-8
D: NA
size: NA
CDR3: CASSSARVTYEQYF
DNA: TGTGCCAGCAGCTCCGCGAGGGTTACCTACGAGCAGTACTTC

J: TRBJ2-3
V: TRBV7-9
D: TRBD2
size: NA
CDR3: CASSLRKRETDTQYF
DNA: TGTGCCAGCAGCTTAAGAAAGCGGGAGACAGATACGCAGTATTTT

J: TRBJ2-7
V: TRBV7-8
D: NA
size: NA
CDR3: CASSSEGRGDISYEQYF
DNA: TGTGCCAGCAGCTCGGAGGGGAGAGGGGACATCTCCTACGAGCAGTACTTC

J: TRBJ2-3
V: TRBV5-1
D: TRBD2
size: NA
CDR3: CASSLGGRAVDTQYF
DNA: TGCGCCAGCAGCTTGGGCGGGAGGGCCGTAGATACGCAGTATTTT

J: TRBJ1-1
V: TRBV6-1
D: TRBD1
size: once
CDR3: CASRRQGSTEAFF
DNA: TGTGCCAGCAGGCGACAGGGGAGCACTGAAGCTTTCTTT

J: TRBJ2-3
V: TRBV18
D: TRBD2
size: NA
CDR3: CASSPAIGGVFGADTQYF
DNA: TGTGCCAGCTCACCAGCGATCGGGGGGGTGTTTGGGGCAGATACGCAGTATTTT

J: TRBJ2-1
V: TRBV2
D: NA
size: NA
CDR3: CASSLEAWEQFF
DNA: TGTGCCAGCAGCCTGGAGGCCTGGGAGCAGTTCTTC

J: TRBJ2-7
V: TRBV20-1
D: NA
size: NA
CDR3: CSAPGVGEQYF
DNA: TGCAGTGCTCCGGGGGTAGGCGAGCAGTACTTC

J: TRBJ2-5
V: TRBV6-5
D: TRBD2
size: NA
CDR3: CASSSGLAGETQYF
DNA: TGTGCCAGCAGCTCCGGACTAGCGGGAGAGACCCAGTACTTC

J: TRBJ2-5
V: TRBV27
D: NA
size: NA
CDR3: CASSVQRGSETQYF
DNA: TGTGCCAGCAGTGTTCAAAGGGGTTCCGAGACCCAGTACTTC

J: TRBJ2-1
V: TRBV6-5
D: NA
size: NA
CDR3: CASSYEQLSEQFF
DNA: TGTGCCAGCAGTTACGAGCAGCTCAGTGAGCAGTTCTTC

J: TRBJ1-1
V: TRBV7-6
D: TRBD1
size: NA
CDR3: CASSWDTGQGRTEAFF
DNA: TGTGCCAGCAGCTGGGATACGGGACAGGGAAGAACTGAAGCTTTCTTT

J: TRBJ2-7
V: TRBV6-5
D: TRBD1
size: NA
CDR3: CASSYSRQGAGEQYF
DNA: TGTGCCAGCAGTTACTCGAGACAGGGGGCGGGAGAGCAGTACTTC

J: TRBJ2-1
V: TRBV28
D: NA
size: NA
CDR3: CASTALNARVNEQFF
DNA: TGTGCCAGCACCGCCCTCAACGCCAGGGTCAATGAGCAGTTCTTC

J: TRBJ1-2
V: TRBV7-2
D: TRBD1
size: NA
CDR3: CASSQGQGDYGYTF
DNA: TGTGCCAGCAGCCAGGGACAGGGAGACTATGGCTACACCTTC

J: TRBJ1-1
V: TRBV18
D: NA
size: NA
CDR3: CASIQSPRAEAFF
DNA: TGTGCCAGTATCCAGAGTCCCCGGGCAGAAGCTTTCTTT

J: TRBJ1-2
V: TRBV4-1
D: NA
size: NA
CDR3: CASSQDRIRENYGYTF
DNA: TGCGCCAGCAGCCAAGATCGTATCAGGGAAAACTATGGCTACACCTTC

J: TRBJ1-1
V: TRBV5-8
D: NA
size: NA
CDR3: CASSLDLTWVFF
DNA: TGTGCCAGCAGCTTGGACCTCACGTGGGTTTTCTTT

J: TRBJ1-2
V: TRBV28
D: NA
size: NA
CDR3: CASTSPQDYGYTF
DNA: TGTGCCAGCACCTCCCCACAGGACTATGGCTACACCTTC

J: TRBJ2-6
V: TRBV27
D: TRBD2
size: NA
CDR3: CASSFWTREPGANVLTF
DNA: TGTGCCAGCAGTTTCTGGACTAGGGAACCTGGGGCCAACGTCCTGACTTTC

J: TRBJ1-1
V: TRBV2
D: NA
size: NA
CDR3: CASSELAGTEAFF
DNA: TGTGCCAGCAGTGAATTGGCGGGCACTGAAGCTTTCTTT